This T cell receptor (beta chain) was recorded in a study of human T cells and chemical hapten exposure. Time point described: patch test 3, about 24 weeks after DPC sensitization. The treatment: therapeutic diphenylcyclopropenone sensitization with weekly scalp DPC. Germline CDR1 reads DFQATT; CDR2 reads SNEGSKA (reference sequence). Trimming stripped 0 bases from V and 4 bases from J, with 12 bases between. There are 14 residues in the CDR3. As the library was built, unique molecular identifiers were attached to individual cDNA molecules. TCRdb re-called the RACE reads through MiXCR, storing one row per CDR3 protein. The sample comprises about 82,000 distinct CDR3 sequences, approximately 13% of which are singletons, and 5.7% rests with the top ten. This clonotype was counted only a few times.

This TCR came from a woman in her 50s with alopecia areata. Some clones in this sample may be carry-over from other donors' samples. This chain uses TRBV20-1 with TRBJ2-5; D might be TRBD1 (5 bases). The material sequenced was whole blood, taken in connection with sensitization to the hapten diphenylcyclopropenone (DPC). The CDR3 is CSARDFRERETQYF. CDR3 coding DNA: TGCAGTGCTAGAGATTTCAGGGAAAGAGAGACCCAGTACTTC.